This entry lists 27 T cell receptor beta chains sequenced from one sample in a study of cytomegalovirus exposure and HLA in healthy donors. 13 Jbeta primers and 60 Vbeta primers were used for the PCR. Clones were read by immunoSEQ multiplex PCR, and TCRdb kept only the in-frame ones, dropping some. In the table there are over 120,000 clones, 70% of which are singletons. The material sequenced was PBMCs. Receptors were obtained from a woman aged 55-69 years in good health and CMV-seropositive.

The table lists this clone with a few counts. V usage is TRBV5-1 and J usage is TRBJ1-2; D gene unclear. V gave up 4 bases and J gave up 7 bases, with 14 bases separating them. Germline CDR1 is SGHRS and CDR2 is YFSETQ. The CDR3 contains 13 residues. CDR3 in amino acids: CASSPPGSIGYTF. The CDR3 region has the DNA TGCGCCAGCAGCCCTCCAGGATCGATTGGCTACACCTTC.

The chain has TRBV27 and TRBJ1-4; the D is unclear. CDR1 is MNHEY and CDR2 is SMNVEV in the germline V gene (reference sequence). Trimming stripped 7 bases from V and 2 bases from J, with 8 bases between. This CDR3 is 13 amino acids long. The CDR3 protein is CASKANTNEKLFF. The CDR3 nucleotides are TGTGCCAGCAAAGCAAACACTAATGAAAAACTGTTTTTT.

Comments on this clone: This sample includes further DNA sequences coding for the same CDR3. This chain uses TRBV5-1 with TRBJ2-2; 8 bases are a match to TRBD2. Germline V gene sequence: CDR1 SGHRS, CDR2 YFSETQ. The CDR3 spans 15 residues. Trimming cost V 1 base and J 3 bases; bases outside gene matches: 2. DNA for the CDR3: TGCGCCAGCAGCTTGAGCGGGAGAGACACCGGGGAGCTGTTTTTT. This gives the protein CASSLSGRDTGELFF. Combining the CDR3 with reference TRBV5-1 and TRBJ2-2 gives the whole variable domain KAGVTQTPRYLIKTRGQQVTLSCSPISGHRSVSWYQQTPGQGLQFLFEYFSETQRNKGNFPGRFSGRQFSNSRSEMNVSTLELGDSALYLCASSLSGRDTGELFFGEGSRLTVL.

The chain links TRBV11-2 to TRBJ2-7; D is uncertain. In germline, CDR1 is SGHAT, CDR2 FQNNGV. Trimming took 4 bases from V and 3 from J, leaving 16 bases between them. CDR3 length equals 15 residues. CDR3 region: CASSSRPSQIYEQYF. The CDR3 DNA follows: TGTGCCAGCAGCTCCCGCCCCTCACAGATCTACGAGCAGTACTTC.

The chain has TRBV19 and TRBJ2-1; the D gene is possibly TRBD2 (5 bases). Trimming pared 7 bases from V and 3 bases from J, leaving 10 bases between. CDR1 and CDR2 from the germline V gene are LNHDA and SQIVND (reference sequence). The CDR3 contains 13 residues. CDR3 in DNA: TGTGCCAGTATCTCGGACTTCTACAATGAGCAGTTCTTC. Residues: CASISDFYNEQFF.

This clone was found a few times. The V gene is TRBV6-5, the J gene TRBJ2-5; possible D gene TRBD1, 6 bases. The J call may be mistaken, given a closer DNA end match to TRBJ2-7. Looked up from germline, CDR1 is MNHEY and CDR2 is SVGAGI. The CDR3 runs to 13 residues. CDR3 nucleotides: TGTGCCAGCAGTCAGGGGTTTTCCTACGAGCAGTACTTC. Translated: CASSQGFSYEQYF.

J is TRBJ2-7 and V is TRBV30, with D unclear. The V and J ends lost 3 bases and 3 bases respectively, with 15 bases between them. Germline assignment: CDR1 GTSNPN and CDR2 SVGIG (reference sequence). This CDR3 is 14 amino acids long. The CDR3 spells CAWSRVGSFYEQYF. CDR3 DNA: TGTGCCTGGAGCCGGGTAGGCAGTTTCTACGAGCAGTACTTC.

The chain links TRBV6-5 to TRBJ2-7; 7 bases agree with TRBD2. CDR1 is MNHEY and CDR2 is SVGAGI in the germline V gene. J was trimmed by 2 bases and V by 10 bases; bases with no gene match: 11. The CDR3 consists of 14 residues. The CDR3 loop reads CATGLGGRPYEQYF. In DNA form, the CDR3 reads TGTGCCACCGGCCTCGGGGGGAGGCCCTACGAGCAGTACTTC.

This clone was seen a handful of times. The chain combines TRBV5-1 with TRBJ1-3; a weak D match, TRBD1 (5 bases). There are 19 residues in the CDR3. CDR1 SGHRS and CDR2 YFSETQ come from the germline V gene. V lost 4 bases to trimming and J lost 0 bases, with 23 bases between them. The CDR3 is CASSPDPTDSRPSGNTIYF. For the CDR3, the DNA is TGCGCCAGCAGCCCCGACCCGACAGATTCACGTCCCTCTGGAAACACCATATATTTT.

The chain employs TRBV5-1 and TRBJ1-4, with TRBD1 identical over 7 bases. CDR3 size: 16 residues. Germline V CDR1 and CDR2: SGHRS, YFSETQ. The V segment lost 5 bases and the J segment 5 bases; nucleotides outside the gene matches: 12. CDR3 coding DNA: TGCGCCAGCAGTTACCAGGACGGGACAGTAAATGAAAAACTGTTTTTT. This sequence encodes CASSYQDGTVNEKLFF.

This chain links TRBV25-1 with TRBJ2-1; no clear D. CDR1 is MGHDK, CDR2 SYGVNS, per germline. V lost 3 bases and J 4 bases, leaving 7 bases between the germline ends. CDR3 length: 13 amino acids. As DNA, the CDR3 is TGTGCCAGCAGTGACCCCTCTTACAATGAGCAGTTCTTC. It encodes CASSDPSYNEQFF.

A few counts support this clone. The chain uses TRBV28 and TRBJ1-1, with D tentatively TRBD1 (5 bases). Per germline, CDR1 MDHEN and CDR2 SYDVKM. CDR3 length equals 14 residues. With 4 bases removed from V and 5 bases from J, the gap between germline ends came to 14 bases. The CDR3 here is CASSSGDHGTEAFF. The CDR3 bases are TGTGCCAGCAGTTCGGGGGATCACGGAACTGAAGCTTTCTTT.

The V call is TRBV10-3, the J call TRBJ2-1; TRBD2 agrees at 10 bases. Looked up from germline, CDR1 is ENHRY and CDR2 is SYGVKD. V was clipped by 6 bases and J by 8 bases; unmatched bases: 13. This CDR3 spans 16 amino acids. The CDR3: CAISKYTSGTIDEQFF. CDR3 DNA: TGTGCCATCAGCAAATATACTAGCGGGACAATCGATGAGCAGTTCTTC.

The chain links TRBV5-5 to TRBJ2-5, with D uncertain. Per germline, CDR1 SGHKS and CDR2 YYEKEE (reference sequence). The CDR3 sequence is 13 residues long. Trimming cost V 2 bases and J 1 base, with 6 bases left between them. CDR3 in DNA: TGTGCCAGCAGCTTCGGCGGCCAAGAGACCCAGTACTTC. Residues: CASSFGGQETQYF.

This clone has a handful of counts. This chain's CDR3 is CASSGQPNTEAFF. CDR3 sequence (DNA): TGTGCCAGCAGTGGACAACCTAACACTGAAGCTTTCTTT. The chain uses TRBV2 and TRBJ1-1; no firm D call. Deletions cut 4 bases from V and 2 bases from J, with 8 bases between. The CDR3 has 13 residues. CDR1 is SNHLY and CDR2 is FYNNEI in the germline V gene.

The chain carries TRBV11-2 and TRBJ1-2; possible D gene TRBD1, 5 bases. Germline CDR1 reads SGHAT; CDR2 reads FQNNGV. The CDR3 has 11 amino acids. V lost 3 bases and J 7 bases, leaving 6 bases between the germline ends. The CDR3 region is CASSLGGGYTF. In nucleotides, the CDR3 is TGTGCCAGCAGCTTGGGGGGTGGCTACACCTTC.

The rearrangement joins TRBV7-8 to TRBJ1-5; 7 bases match TRBD1. This CDR3 comprises 15 residues. The trim removed 1 base at V and 9 bases at J, leaving 9 bases unmatched. Germline V CDR1 and CDR2: SGHVS, FQNEAQ. The CDR3 protein is CASSLDRGPSVPQHF. CDR3 bases: TGTGCCAGCAGCTTAGACAGGGGCCCCTCGGTGCCCCAGCATTTT.

The CDR3 is CASSPRGGTDTQYF. As DNA, the CDR3 is TGCGCCAGCAGCCCCAGGGGGGGCACAGATACGCAGTATTTT. The chain uses TRBV5-1 and TRBJ2-3; perhaps TRBD1 as D (7 bases). V dropped 4 bases and J dropped 1 base, with 10 bases sitting between them. Germline V gene sequence: CDR1 SGHRS, CDR2 YFSETQ. CDR3 length equals 14 residues.

This clone was picked up a small number of times. The genes are TRBV28 and TRBJ2-7; D might be TRBD2 (6 bases). From germline, CDR1 is MDHEN and CDR2 SYDVKM. V lost 3 bases and J 0 bases, leaving 6 bases between the germline ends. The CDR3 consists of 13 residues. The CDR3 DNA reads TGTGCCAGCAGTTTCGGGAGCTCCTACGAGCAGTACTTC. Protein sequence: CASSFGSSYEQYF.

This clone appeared once. The chain uses TRBV15 and TRBJ1-4; D possibly corresponds to TRBD1 (6 bases). The CDR3 has 15 residues. V dropped 1 base and J dropped 2 bases, with 8 bases sitting between them. Looked up from germline, CDR1 is LNHNV and CDR2 is YYDKDF (reference sequence). The CDR3 sequence: CATSRVGGTNEKLFF. CDR3 in DNA: TGTGCCACCAGCAGAGTAGGGGGTACTAATGAAAAACTGTTTTTT.

This clone was seen a few times. The same CDR3 arises from other DNA sequences in this sample as well. The J gene is TRBJ2-5, the V gene TRBV5-1, with 7 bases identical to TRBD2. This CDR3 has 14 residues. CDR1 is SGHRS, CDR2 YFSETQ, per germline. V lost 0 bases, J lost 4 bases, and 3 bases stayed unmatched. The CDR3 protein is CASSLVPGGETQYF. CDR3 DNA sequence: TGCGCCAGCAGCTTGGTTCCGGGAGGAGAGACCCAGTACTTC.

This clone showed up just a few times. The rearrangement uses TRBV7-9 and TRBJ2-7; D unclear. The germline V gene encodes CDR1 SEHNR and CDR2 FQNEAQ (reference sequence). Trimming left V 1 base short and J 2 bases short, with 6 bases between. CDR3 length: 13 residues. The CDR3 region is CASSLDTTYEQYF. As DNA, the CDR3 is TGTGCCAGCAGCTTAGACACCACCTACGAGCAGTACTTC.

The sample holds a few counts of this clone. V and J are TRBV2 and TRBJ2-7; TRBD1 matches at 7 bases. V shed 4 bases and J 2 bases; nucleotides not matched to a gene: 5. This CDR3 comprises 14 residues. Looked up from germline, CDR1 is SNHLY and CDR2 is FYNNEI. The DNA for the CDR3 is TGTGCCAGCAGTGTCAGGGGGAACACCTACGAGCAGTACTTC. Residues: CASSVRGNTYEQYF. The full variable domain, completed using reference TRBV2 and TRBJ2-7, is EPEVTQTPSHQVTQMGQEVILRCVPISNHLYFYWYRQILGQKVEFLVSFYNNEISEKSEIFDDQFSVERPDGSNFTLKIRSTKLEDSAMYFCASSVRGNTYEQYFGPGTRLTVT.

The genes are TRBV27 and TRBJ2-3, with TRBD2 matching over 12 bases. V was pared by 5 bases and J by 5 bases, with 2 bases of the junction left unmatched. Germline V gene data show CDR1 as MNHEY and CDR2 as SMNVEV (reference sequence). This CDR3 contains 14 residues. The CDR3 bases are TGTGCCAGCAGTCTGGGACTAGCGGGAGATACGCAGTATTTT. It is translated as CASSLGLAGDTQYF.

The chain recombines TRBV10-3 with TRBJ2-5, with a tentative D call TRBD1 (6 bases). Between the trimmed V and J ends, which lost 5 bases and 2 bases, there was a span of 9 bases. This CDR3 is built from 13 residues. In germline, CDR1 is ENHRY, CDR2 SYGVKD. CDR3 bases: TGTGCCATCAGTTCCAGGGGTCAAGAGACCCAGTACTTC. It encodes CAISSRGQETQYF.

V is TRBV19 and J is TRBJ1-1; 8 positions agree with TRBD1. The CDR3 runs 15 residues. Unmatched junction bases numbered 7, after V lost 5 bases and J lost 2 bases. CDR1 is LNHDA and CDR2 is SQIVND in the germline V gene (reference sequence). CDR3 in DNA: TGTGCCAGTAGTTATCGGACAGGGAGAAACACTGAAGCTTTCTTT. It yields the protein CASSYRTGRNTEAFF. The variable domain in full, with the rest retrieved from reference TRBV19 and TRBJ1-1, is DGGITQSPKYLFRKEGQNVTLSCEQNLNHDAMYWYRQDPGQGLRLIYYSQIVNDFQKGDIAEGYSVSREKKESFPLTVTSAQKNPTAFYLCASSYRTGRNTEAFFGQGTRLTVV.

The chain links TRBV4-1 to TRBJ2-1, with a weak D call TRBD1 (6 bases). Germline V gives CDR1 MGHRA, CDR2 YSYEKL. The germline V and J ends were trimmed by 0 bases and 7 bases, with 19 bases remaining between them. This CDR3 has 17 amino acids. CDR3 sequence reads: CASSQDLTRWGPNEQFF. In nucleotides, the CDR3 is TGCGCCAGCAGCCAAGATCTCACAAGGTGGGGGCCAAATGAGCAGTTCTTC.